The rows below give T cell receptor beta chains drawn from one sample of a study of T cells in Graves' hyperthyroidism and ophthalmopathy. TCRdb fed the multiplex PCR reads into MiXCR, producing one record per CDR3 protein. The repertoire holds about 280,000 distinct CDR3 sequences, with 20% to 30% as singletons. The sample was blood. These receptors came from a man aged 40-49 years with Graves' hyperthyroidism that later progressed to Graves' ophthalmopathy. The CDR3 runs from the conserved cysteine through the conserved F or W. D genes are given only for firm matches. The size field is filled for only some rows; it gives once, few, many or a size class.

>-|-|TRBJ1-1|TRBV20-1
TGCAGTGCCCCAGACAGAAGATCATACACTGAAGCTTTCTTT
CSAPDRRSYTEAFF
>-|-|TRBJ1-6|TRBV20-1
TGCAGTGCTAGAGAATCCGGGGGCATGGGATCACCCCTCCACTTT
CSARESGGMGSPLHF
>-|once|TRBJ2-2|TRBV6-2/TRBV6-3
TGTGCCAGCAGTTACTCCAGGCGCCAGGGGTTGAGGACCGGGGAGCTGTTTTTT
CASSYSRRQGLRTGELFF
>TRBD1|many|TRBJ2-4|TRBV5-1
TGCGCCAGCAGCAGGGACAGGGAGGACATTCAGTACTTC
CASSRDREDIQYF
>-|many|TRBJ2-7|TRBV12-5
TGTGCTAGTGGTGGGGGTAGAAGCTACGAGCAGTACTTC
CASGGGRSYEQYF
>TRBD1|once|TRBJ2-2|TRBV10-3
TGTGCCATCAACCGACAGGGGGGCACCGGGGAGCTGTTTTTT
CAINRQGGTGELFF
>-|-|TRBJ2-7|TRBV6-1
TGTGCCAGCAGTGAAGAACAGGGAGGCGCCTACGAGCAGTACTTC
CASSEEQGGAYEQYF
>-|many|TRBJ2-7|TRBV6-5
TGTGCCAGCAGCCGAAATCCGGGACATGGGTACGAGCAGTACTTC
CASSRNPGHGYEQYF
>TRBD2|-|TRBJ2-3|TRBV11-2
TGTGCCAGCAGCTTAGGACCGGGGGGAGATACGCAGTATTTT
CASSLGPGGDTQYF
>-|-|TRBJ2-2|TRBV27
-
CASRQGATPGSCFF
>-|many|TRBJ2-2|TRBV5-1
TGCGCCAGCAGCGCGGGACACTACACCGGGGAGCTGTTTTTT
CASSAGHYTGELFF
>TRBD1|many|TRBJ1-3|TRBV2
TGTGCCAGCAGTGAGACAGGGGCTGGAAACACCATATATTTT
CASSETGAGNTIYF
>-|few|TRBJ1-5|TRBV7-2
TGTGCCAGCAGCCCAAACACCGGCGCAGATCAGCCCCAGCATTTT
CASSPNTGADQPQHF
>TRBD2|many|TRBJ2-7|TRBV9
TGTGCCAGCAGCGGGAGGCAAACTAGCGGGAGAGACGAGCAGTACTTC
CASSGRQTSGRDEQYF
>-|many|TRBJ1-2|TRBV20-1
TGCAGTGCTAGAGATGGGTTTGGCTACACCTTC
CSARDGFGYTF
>TRBD2|many|TRBJ2-7|TRBV24-1
TGTGCCACCAGTGATCCGGGGACTAGCGGGCTGTCAAGGCAGTACTTC
CATSDPGTSGLSRQYF
>TRBD2|many|TRBJ2-5|TRBV5-1
TGCGCCAGCAGGCTAACTAGCGGACCACAAGAGACCCAGTACTTC
CASRLTSGPQETQYF
>TRBD1|many|TRBJ1-5|TRBV6-4
TGTGCCAGCAGTAGGGACAGGGAGACTTTCAGCAATCAGCCCCAGCATTTT
CASSRDRETFSNQPQHF
>TRBD1|few|TRBJ2-7|TRBV29-1
TGCAGCGTCTCTCCCGGGACAGAAGGTTCCGCCTACGAGCAGTACTTC
CSVSPGTEGSAYEQYF
>TRBD2|many|TRBJ2-5|TRBV6-1
TGTGCCAGCAGGGCGACTAGCGGGAGCCAAGAGACCCAGTACTTC
CASRATSGSQETQYF
>TRBD2|-|TRBJ2-7|TRBV12-3/TRBV12-4
TGTGCCAGCAGTCCAGCGGCGACTAGCGGGCAAGAGCAGTACTTC
CASSPAATSGQEQYF
>TRBD2|many|TRBJ2-7|TRBV2
TGTGCCAGCAGTGATCCCAGCGGGGGTAGCTACGAGCAGTACTTC
CASSDPSGGSYEQYF
>TRBD1|many|TRBJ1-2|TRBV6-5
TGTGCCAGCACCGCGGGACAGGGCCATGGCTACACCTTC
CASTAGQGHGYTF
>-|many|TRBJ1-1|TRBV7-2
TGTGCCAGCAGCTTAGCACTCACAGGGTTGACTGAAGCTTTCTTT
CASSLALTGLTEAFF
>-|many|TRBJ1-6|TRBV30
TGTGCCTGGAGTGTTATAGGGGATTCACCCCTCCACTTT
CAWSVIGDSPLHF
>TRBD2|few|TRBJ2-7|TRBV10-3
TGTGCCATCAGTAGGACTAGCGGGAGAATGTACGAGCAGTACTTC
CAISRTSGRMYEQYF
>-|many|TRBJ1-2|TRBV19
TGTGCCAGTAGTCCAACCGGTTATGGCTACACCTTC
CASSPTGYGYTF
>-|-|TRBJ2-2|TRBV5-5
TGTGCCAGCAGCTTTCCAGCCTCAGGGTTCCCCGGGGAGCTGTTTTTT
CASSFPASGFPGELFF
>TRBD1|many|TRBJ1-2|TRBV12-3/TRBV12-4
TGTGCCAGCAGCCAGACAGGGGCCTATGGCTACACCTTC
CASSQTGAYGYTF
>-|many|TRBJ1-5|TRBV6-5
TGTGCCAGCAGTCAGAGGAGGTCTAGCAATCAGCCCCAGCATTTT
CASSQRRSSNQPQHF
>TRBD1|many|TRBJ2-2|TRBV12-3/TRBV12-4
TGTGCCAGCAGTTCAAGAACAGGGGTTCCGAACACCGGGGAGCTGTTTTTT
CASSSRTGVPNTGELFF
>-|many|TRBJ2-6|TRBV7-8
TGTGCCAGCAGCCTACTGCCCGGGGCCAACGTCCTGACTTTC
CASSLLPGANVLTF
>-|few|TRBJ2-5|TRBV6-2/TRBV6-3
TGTGCCAGCAGTTACTCGGGCGGACGGCGGACCCAGTACTTC
CASSYSGGRRTQYF
>-|-|TRBJ2-7|TRBV27
TGTGCCAGCAGTTTATCCGCAGCGGTTCTATCCTACGAGCAGTACTTC
CASSLSAAVLSYEQYF
>TRBD2|many|TRBJ2-7|TRBV6-5
TGTGCCAGCAGTTACGGACTAGCGGGAGGGATATACGAGCAGTACTTC
CASSYGLAGGIYEQYF
>-|many|TRBJ2-4|TRBV30
TGTGCCTGGAGCAAAGAGGGGTTACTCAGGGTACGTGGAAACATTCAGTACTTC
CAWSKEGLLRVRGNIQYF
>-|-|TRBJ2-7|TRBV11-2
TGTGCCAGCAGCCACCCCGGGGTCAGGTACGAGCAGTACTTC
CASSHPGVRYEQYF
>-|-|TRBJ1-2|TRBV28
TGTGCCAGCAGCCGGACAGCCTCTGGCTACACCTTC
CASSRTASGYTF
>-|many|TRBJ2-7|TRBV7-8
TGTGCCAGCAGACTGGGAGGTCCATTCTACGAGCAGTACTTC
CASRLGGPFYEQYF
>TRBD1|-|TRBJ2-7|TRBV6-1
TGTGCCAGCAGTGAAATGGACAGGCTCTCCTACGAGCAGTACTTC
CASSEMDRLSYEQYF
>-|many|TRBJ2-4|TRBV11-2
TGTGCCAGCAGCCCGCACCTATCGGAACCGGGGGCCAAAAACATTCAGTACTTC
CASSPHLSEPGAKNIQYF
>-|many|TRBJ2-5|TRBV6-1
TGTGCCAGCAGGATAAGGACAGTGGGGACCCAGTACTTC
CASRIRTVGTQYF
>TRBD2|many|TRBJ2-5|TRBV13
TGTGCCAGCAGCTTAGGCCTCACGGGAGGGTCGGGGGAGACCCAGTACTTC
CASSLGLTGGSGETQYF
>TRBD2|few|TRBJ2-5|TRBV28
TGTGCCAGCAACCCGGGGGGTTTGAAGACCCAGTACTTC
CASNPGGLKTQYF
>TRBD1|-|TRBJ1-2|TRBV12-3/TRBV12-4
TGTGCCAGCTCGCGTGGGGACAGCCTCAGAGCTAACTATGGCTACACCTTC
CASSRGDSLRANYGYTF
>-|many|TRBJ2-5|TRBV6-5
TGTGCCAGCAGTTACTCTGGGGTAGAGACCCAGTACTTC
CASSYSGVETQYF
>-|many|TRBJ2-2|TRBV11-2
TGTGCCAGCAGCCGAGACAGTCCCGGGGAGCTGTTTTTT
CASSRDSPGELFF
>-|-|TRBJ2-7|TRBV13
TGTGCCAGCAGCGTCGGGGAGGCGAACGAGCAGTACTTC
CASSVGEANEQYF
>-|many|TRBJ2-2|TRBV19
TGTGCCAGTAGTATAGCTGGGTGGAACACCGGGGAGCTGTTTTTT
CASSIAGWNTGELFF
>-|many|TRBJ2-7|TRBV5-1
TGCGCCAGCAGCTTTGTTTCCCCGGGAACCTACCCCTACGAGCAGTACTTC
CASSFVSPGTYPYEQYF
>TRBD2|many|TRBJ2-7|TRBV5-6
TGTGCCAGCAGCTTGGGACTAGCGGGAGGGCTCTACGAGCAGTACTTC
CASSLGLAGGLYEQYF
>TRBD2|many|TRBJ2-7|TRBV6-5
TGTGCCAGCAGTTTGGGACTAGCGGGAGGGCCCTACGAGCAGTACTTC
CASSLGLAGGPYEQYF
>TRBD1|many|TRBJ1-1|TRBV30
TGTGCCTGGAAATACAGGGGCGTCATGACTGAAGCTTTCTTT
CAWKYRGVMTEAFF